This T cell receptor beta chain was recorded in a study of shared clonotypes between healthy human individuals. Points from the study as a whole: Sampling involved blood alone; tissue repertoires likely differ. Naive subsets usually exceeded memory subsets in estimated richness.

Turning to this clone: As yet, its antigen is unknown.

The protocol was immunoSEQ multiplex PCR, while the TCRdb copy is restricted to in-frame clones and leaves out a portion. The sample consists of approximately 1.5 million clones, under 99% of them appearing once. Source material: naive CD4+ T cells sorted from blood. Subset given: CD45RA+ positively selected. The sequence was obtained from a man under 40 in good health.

In nucleotides, the CDR3 is TGTGCCAGCAGCTCCGGGACAGGGATCTCTACTTTCGCCGGGGAGCTGTTTTTT. Amino acid sequence: CASSSGTGISTFAGELFF. The chain employs TRBV5-5 and TRBJ2-2, with 9 bases that match TRBD1. Germline trimming cut 3 bases from V and 6 bases from J; bases unmatched to any gene: 15. The CDR3 totals 18 residues. The V gene's germline CDR1 is SGHKS and CDR2 YYEKEE (reference sequence). The whole variable domain, filled in from reference TRBV5-5 and TRBJ2-2, reads DAGVTQSPTHLIKTRGQQVTLRCSPISGHKSVSWYQQVLGQGPQFIFQYYEKEERGRGNFPDRFSARQFPNYSSELNVNALLLGDSALYLCASSSGTGISTFAGELFFGEGSRLTVL.